This TCR beta chain was documented in a study of T cell changes during pregnancy in multiple sclerosis. TCRdb keeps only in-frame clones here, not all; method: immunoSEQ multiplex PCR. The table records tens of thousands of clones, 85% to 95% of them present only once. Per germline, CDR1 SGHTA and CDR2 FQGTGA. The CDR3 runs to 14 residues. V was trimmed by 5 bases and J by 4 bases, leaving 13 bases between them. The input for sequencing was CD4+ T cells from peripheral blood mononuclear cells, taken in the third trimester of pregnancy. This TCR was recovered from a female donor with multiple sclerosis, enrolled in a pregnancy study. This chain joins TRBV7-3 and TRBJ2-3; D possibly corresponds to TRBD1 (6 bases). DNA for the CDR3: TGTGCCAGCAGCCTACAGGGAAACTCAGATACGCAGTATTTT. It specifies CASSLQGNSDTQYF.